Presented here are 18 T cell receptor beta chains from one specimen sequenced in a study of CD8+CD57+ T cells in acquired aplastic anemia. Before being chosen for sequencing, patients had shown CD8+CD57+ cell expansion by flow cytometry. TCR beta VDJ and CDR3 profiling used genomic DNA as template. TCRdb re-called the reads through MiXCR, storing one row per CDR3 protein. Among around 150,000 distinct CDR3 sequences listed, 47% were seen once. Sequenced material: sorted CD4+, CD8+, or CD8+CD57+ T cells (not recorded which) from PBMCs. Every receptor here comes from a human donor with aplastic anemia.

About this clonotype itself: This could be a read error, since a much larger clone is one nucleotide away. The chain couples TRBV5-1 to TRBJ2-2, with 11 bases aligning to TRBD2. The CDR3 sequence is 17 residues long. Germline-derived CDR1 and CDR2 are SGHRS and YFSETQ. The ends lost 4 bases at V and 9 bases at J; junction bases unmatched: 14. The CDR3, as DNA: TGCGCCAGCAGCATTAGCGGGAGGGCCTCTAGGGCCAGGGAGCTGTTTTTT. Its protein is CASSISGRASRARELFF.

CDR3 sequence: CASKREDTGELFF. CDR3 nucleotides: TGTGCCAGCAAACGGGAGGACACCGGGGAGCTGTTTTTT. The chain has TRBV2 and TRBJ2-2, with TRBD2 identical over 7 bases. From germline, CDR1 is SNHLY and CDR2 FYNNEI. CDR3 size: 13 residues. V lost 7 bases, J lost 3 bases, and 2 bases stayed unmatched.

This clonotype occurred many times. The chain combines TRBV5-1 with TRBJ2-2, with D maybe TRBD2 (5 bases). The V end lost 0 bases, the J end lost 4 bases, and 7 bases lay between the germline ends. There are 14 residues in the CDR3. Germline loops: CDR1 SGHRS, CDR2 YFSETQ. This CDR3 is CASSLAGTTGELFF. The CDR3 nucleotides read TGCGCCAGCAGCTTGGCGGGAACCACCGGGGAGCTGTTTTTT.

The chain combines TRBV10-2 with TRBJ2-7; 8 nucleotides agree with TRBD2. Germline CDR1 WSHSY, CDR2 SAAADI. V lost 3 bases to trimming and J lost 4 bases; unmatched junction nucleotides: 11. This CDR3 has 16 residues. CDR3 DNA: TGCGCCAGCAGTGACCACCCGGGACTAGTGAGATACGAGCAGTACTTC. Protein product: CASSDHPGLVRYEQYF.

V is TRBV12-3 or TRBV12-4 and J is TRBJ1-1; tentative D call: TRBD1 (6 bases). The CDR3 is 14 residues long. With 4 bases removed from V and 5 bases from J, the gap between germline ends came to 14 bases. DNA of the CDR3: TGTGCCAGCAGTTCCCTTGGGGGCGGAACTGAAGCTTTCTTT. It is translated as CASSSLGGGTEAFF.

This chain connects TRBV2 to TRBJ1-1; D is ambiguous. CDR1 is SNHLY and CDR2 is FYNNEI in the germline V gene. The V end was cut by 9 bases, the J end by 9 bases, with 17 bases between. There are 12 residues in the CDR3. The CDR3 DNA follows: TGTGCCAGTAAGTCCCCCCACATCCAAGCTTTCTTT. Its translation is CASKSPHIQAFF. The full variable domain, in which reference TRBV2 and TRBJ1-1 provide the parts outside the CDR3, is EPEVTQTPSHQVTQMGQEVILRCVPISNHLYFYWYRQILGQKVEFLVSFYNNEISEKSEIFDDQFSVERPDGSNFTLKIRSTKLEDSAMYFCASKSPHIQAFFGQGTRLTVV.

This clonotype was observed at least ten times. This chain joins TRBV12-3 or TRBV12-4 and TRBJ1-2, with 7 bases identical to TRBD1. The CDR3 runs 14 residues. The trim removed 6 bases at V and 3 bases at J, leaving 7 bases unmatched. The CDR3 protein is CASRAGGDYYGYTF. The CDR3 nucleotides are TGTGCCAGCAGGGCAGGGGGAGATTACTATGGCTACACCTTC.

At least ten counts were recorded for this clonotype. The V call is TRBV7-2, the J call TRBJ2-7; possibly TRBD2 for D (6 bases). V lost 3 bases, J lost 3 bases, and 15 bases lay in between. From germline, CDR1 is SGHTA and CDR2 FQGNSA. This CDR3 has 15 amino acids. The CDR3 nucleotides are TGTGCCAGCAGCTTGGATAGTAGCGGCCGCTACGAGCAGTACTTC. Protein sequence: CASSLDSSGRYEQYF.

Many counts were recorded for this clonotype. The chain is built from TRBV29-1 and TRBJ2-3; 12 positions match TRBD2. Germline lookup yields CDR1 SQVTM and CDR2 ANQGSEA. Trimming at V came to 6 bases and at J to 0 bases, leaving 16 bases not matched to a gene. This CDR3 is built from 19 residues. The CDR3 protein is CSVLGLAGLRAKSTDTQYF. In nucleotides, the CDR3 is TGCAGCGTATTAGGACTAGCGGGACTCCGGGCGAAAAGCACAGATACGCAGTATTTT.

The chain joins TRBV20-1 to TRBJ1-1; the D is unclear. Germline values: CDR1 DFQATT, CDR2 SNEGSKA (reference sequence). V was clipped by 0 bases and J by 8 bases, with 13 bases between them. The CDR3 runs to 13 residues. Here the CDR3 DNA reads TGCAGTGCTAGAGAGGGAACTACGATCGAAGCTTTCTTT. It encodes CSAREGTTIEAFF.

This clonotype has only a few counts. The chain carries TRBV6-5 and TRBJ1-4; TRBD1 might be the D (6 bases). The V gene lost 0 bases and the J gene lost 6 bases, with 14 bases spanning the gap. The CDR3 sequence is 16 residues long. CDR1 MNHEY and CDR2 SVGAGI come from the germline V gene. CDR3 nucleotide sequence: TGTGCCAGCAGTTACTCGAAGGGGGGAGGGTATGAAAAACTGTTTTTT. Translation: CASSYSKGGGYEKLFF.

This clonotype was seen ten or more times. The genes are TRBV5-1 and TRBJ2-5; D unresolved. The CDR3 totals 15 residues. The germline V and J ends were trimmed by 4 bases and 5 bases, with 18 bases remaining between them. The germline V gene has CDR1 SGHRS and CDR2 YFSETQ. The CDR3 reads CASSTSSVLGETQYF. Written as DNA, the CDR3 is TGCGCCAGCAGCACCTCTAGTGTCCTAGGGGAGACCCAGTACTTC.

In its sample, this clonotype was seen many times. This chain joins TRBV14 and TRBJ2-7; 9 bases match TRBD2. CDR1 is SGHDN and CDR2 is FVKESK in the germline V gene. V trimming: 0 bases; J trimming: 5 bases; junction bases outside the gene matches: 11. This CDR3 has 17 amino acids. CDR3 nucleotide sequence: TGTGCCAGCAGCCAAGAGACTCGGCTAGCGGGAATCCACGAGCAGTACTTC. Translated: CASSQETRLAGIHEQYF.

This chain links TRBV10-1 with TRBJ2-7, with 11 bases identical to TRBD2. The CDR3 sequence is 14 residues long. J was trimmed by 6 bases and V by 6 bases; bases with no gene match: 7. Germline V CDR1 and CDR2: WNHNN, SYGVQD (reference sequence). The CDR3 loop reads CASSLTSGSGEQYF. As DNA, the CDR3 is TGCGCCAGCAGCTTAACTAGCGGGAGTGGCGAGCAGTACTTC.

For this clonotype: At one of its ends the junction is not consistent with the germline gene, which may arise from a read error. The chain couples TRBV10-2 to TRBJ2-7; TRBD2 might be the D (5 bases). Germline V CDR1 and CDR2: WSHSY, SAAADI. The CDR3 sequence is 11 residues long. The CDR3 sequence: CASTNTGELYF. The DNA of the CDR3 is TGCGCCAGCACGAACACCGGGGAGCTGTACTTC.

The chain carries TRBV19 and TRBJ1-2; D gene ambiguous. V lost 10 bases to trimming and J lost 5 bases, with 14 bases between them. Germline CDR1 LNHDA, CDR2 SQIVND (reference sequence). This CDR3 has 12 residues. As DNA, the CDR3 is TGTGCCACTCTGACTGGTGTGTATGGCTACACCTTC. This sequence encodes CATLTGVYGYTF.

This clonotype has just one count. A junction boundary mismatches the germline segment, possibly from a read error. V and J are TRBV2 and TRBJ2-1; possible D gene TRBD2, 6 bases. The germline V gene encodes CDR1 SNHLY and CDR2 FYNNEI. The CDR3 is made up of 13 amino acids. The CDR3 DNA sequence: TGTGCCAGCGGTGAACTCCCCGGGACTCAGCAGTTCTTC. Its translation: CASGELPGTQQFF.

This clonotype was counted at least ten times. This chain uses TRBV20-1 with TRBJ2-6, with TRBD1 matching over 7 bases. This CDR3 has 16 residues. Germline-derived CDR1 and CDR2 are DFQATT and SNEGSKA (reference sequence). V lost 1 base, J lost 2 bases, and 5 bases stayed unmatched. The DNA for the CDR3 is TGCAGTGCTAGAGGTAGACAGGGACCTGGGGCCAACGTCCTGACTTTC. As protein: CSARGRQGPGANVLTF.